This is a list of T cell receptor beta chains from one sample in a study of T cell repertoires in ileal Crohn's disease. Assay: immunoSEQ multiplex PCR; the TCRdb copy retains only in-frame clones and omits some. This table holds under 8,500 clones, approximately 86% found once. Sequences were obtained from ileal tissue. Receptors originate from an adult with Crohn's disease. The CDR3 runs from the conserved cysteine through the conserved F or W. D genes are given only for firm matches. The size of a clone is reported for some rows only, either as once, few or many, or as a class for expanded clones.

clone size | J gene | D gene | V gene | CDR3 DNA | CDR3 protein
NA | TRBJ2-7 | TRBD1 | TRBV7-9 | TGTGCCAGCAGCTTACAGGGGGCTCTCTACGAGCAGTACTTC | CASSLQGALYEQYF
NA | TRBJ1-1 | TRBD1 | TRBV5-1 | TGCGCCAGCAGCTCCAAACAGGGGGGGAGAGCTGAAGCTTTCTTT | CASSSKQGGRAEAFF
NA | TRBJ2-3 | NA | TRBV21-1 | TGTGCCAGCAGCAGACCGTGCGGAGATACGCAGTATTTT | CASSRPCGDTQYF
NA | TRBJ2-7 | NA | TRBV6-5 | TGTGCCAGCAGTTATGACATTTACTCCTACGAGCAGTACTTC | CASSYDIYSYEQYF
NA | TRBJ2-6 | NA | TRBV5-1 | TGCGCCAGCAGCTTGACGGTCACTGGGGCCAACGTCCTGACTTTC | CASSLTVTGANVLTF
NA | TRBJ1-6 | NA | TRBV28 | TGTGCCAGCAGTTTTCGGGGTTCCTATAATTCACCCCTCCACTTT | CASSFRGSYNSPLHF
few | TRBJ2-7 | NA | TRBV11-2 | TGTGCCAGCAGCCCCCGGCGGGTGCTGGAGTGGTACGAGCAGTACTTC | CASSPRRVLEWYEQYF
NA | TRBJ1-1 | NA | TRBV27 | TGTGCCAGCAGTTTGAGGAGGCTCACTGAAGCTTTCTTT | CASSLRRLTEAFF
NA | TRBJ1-6 | NA | TRBV30 | TGTGCCTGGAGTGTACGAGATAATTCACCCCTCCACTTT | CAWSVRDNSPLHF
NA | TRBJ1-5 | NA | TRBV16 | TGTGCCAGCAGCCAATCATCAGGGGATCTATGGCCCCAGCATTTT | CASSQSSGDLWPQHF
NA | TRBJ1-5 | NA | TRBV10-3 | TGTGCCATCAGTGAGACGGTGTATCAGCCCCAGCATTTT | CAISETVYQPQHF
NA | TRBJ2-1 | TRBD1 | TRBV9 | TGTGCCAGCAGCGTAGTAGGACAGGGTATTAGGGACAATGAGCAGTTCTTC | CASSVVGQGIRDNEQFF
NA | TRBJ2-3 | NA | TRBV6-4 | TGTGCCAGCAGTGACTCAGGGGGCACAGATACGCAGTATTTT | CASSDSGGTDTQYF
NA | TRBJ1-5 | TRBD1 | TRBV2 | TGTGCCAGCAGGTCACAGGGGGCCGGAGTGAATCAGCCCCAGCATTTT | CASRSQGAGVNQPQHF
NA | TRBJ2-3 | TRBD2 | TRBV5-4 | TGTGCCAGCAGCTCCACTAGCGGGAGGGGACTTAATACGCAGTATTTT | CASSSTSGRGLNTQYF
NA | TRBJ1-5 | NA | TRBV2 | TGTGCCAGCAGTGAAGCGCGGGGGAAGCCCCAGCATTTT | CASSEARGKPQHF
NA | TRBJ1-2 | NA | TRBV4-2 | TGTGCCAGCAGCCAAGACATCAGGGGCAGTGAACTCTATGGCTACACCTTC | CASSQDIRGSELYGYTF
NA | TRBJ2-2 | TRBD2 | TRBV6-5 | TGTGCCAGCAGACGGACTAGCGGGGCCACCGGGGAGCTGTTTTTT | CASRRTSGATGELFF
NA | TRBJ1-3 | TRBD1 | TRBV4-1 | TGCGCCAGCAGCCCCCAAACGGGACAGGGTAGAAACACCATATATTTT | CASSPQTGQGRNTIYF
NA | TRBJ1-5 | TRBD1 | TRBV27 | TGTGCCAGCAGTTCACATGGACAGGGAGGGCAGCCCCAGCATTTT | CASSSHGQGGQPQHF
once | TRBJ2-5 | NA | TRBV7-2 | TGTGCCAGCAGCCGAGCCCTAGGGGGAGAGACCCAGTACTTC | CASSRALGGETQYF
NA | TRBJ1-1 | NA | TRBV6-1 | TGTGCCAGCAGTGAAGCCCCAGGGACTAATACTGAAGCTTTCTTT | CASSEAPGTNTEAFF
NA | TRBJ2-7 | TRBD2 | TRBV5-1 | TGCGCCAGCAGCTCCGGACTAGCGGGAGGATACGAGCAGTACTTC | CASSSGLAGGYEQYF
NA | TRBJ2-1 | TRBD2 | TRBV5-1 | TGCGCCAGCAGACTAGCGGGCTCCTACAATGAGCAGTTCTTC | CASRLAGSYNEQFF
NA | TRBJ2-7 | TRBD2 | TRBV4-1 | TGCGCCAGCAGCCCGGGACTAGTAGGTGAGCAGTACTTC | CASSPGLVGEQYF
NA | TRBJ2-4 | NA | TRBV11-2 | TGTGCCAGCAGCACAGGGCCAGCCAAAAACATTCAGTACTTC | CASSTGPAKNIQYF
NA | TRBJ2-2 | NA | TRBV11-3 | TGTGCCAGCAGCTTAGAGGTTGGGCCAGGGTACAACACCGGGGAGCTGTTTTTT | CASSLEVGPGYNTGELFF
once | TRBJ2-1 | NA | TRBV4-2 | TGTGCCAGCAGCCAAGTGTGGGACAAATACAATGAGCGGTTCTTC | CASSQVWDKYNERFF
NA | TRBJ2-5 | NA | TRBV18 | TGTGCCAGCTCCCTCCAAGAGACCCAGTACTTC | CASSLQETQYF
few | TRBJ2-1 | NA | TRBV6-5 | TGTGCCAGCAGTTACTCTTTGGGCTACGGTGAGCAGTTCTTC | CASSYSLGYGEQFF
NA | TRBJ1-6 | TRBD1 | TRBV7-3 | TGTGCCAGCAGCTTAGGGACAGGGGTAAATTCACCCCTCCACTTT | CASSLGTGVNSPLHF
NA | TRBJ2-1 | NA | TRBV20-1 | TGCAGTGCTGTCGGACACGTACAGTTCTTC | CSAVGHVQFF
once | TRBJ1-1 | NA | TRBV7-9 | TGTGCCAGCAGCTTATTACAGAACACTGAAGCTTTCTTT | CASSLLQNTEAFF
NA | TRBJ1-1 | TRBD1 | TRBV6-6 | TGTGCCAGCAGTCAGACAGGGGGAGAGAACACTGAAGCTTTCTTT | CASSQTGGENTEAFF
few | TRBJ1-1 | NA | TRBV7-2 | TGTGCCAGCAGCTTAGCGGGCGCTAGGACTAGGAATGAAGCTTTCTTT | CASSLAGARTRNEAFF
NA | TRBJ2-7 | TRBD2 | TRBV10-3 | TGTGCCATCAGTGAGTCGGCGGGAGCACGCGAGCAGTACTTC | CAISESAGAREQYF
NA | TRBJ2-7 | NA | TRBV4-2 | TGTGCCAGCAGCCAAGATCAAGCGGAGTCGTACGAGCAGTACTTC | CASSQDQAESYEQYF
NA | TRBJ1-2 | NA | TRBV19 | TGTGCCAGTAGTCCCACGGGGGGGTCTAACTATGGCTACACCTTC | CASSPTGGSNYGYTF
once | TRBJ1-3 | NA | TRBV5-6 | TGTGCCAGCAGCTTCATCGCGACAGGATCTGGAAACACCATATATTTT | CASSFIATGSGNTIYF
NA | TRBJ2-7 | NA | TRBV15 | TGTGCCACCAGCAGAGATGGGGGGGCTTCCGCCTACGAGCAGTACTTC | CATSRDGGASAYEQYF
few | TRBJ1-1 | NA | TRBV25-1 | TGTGCCAGCAGGGGGGGACTCGGGACGCCGAACACTGAAGCTTTCTTT | CASRGGLGTPNTEAFF
NA | TRBJ1-4 | TRBD1 | TRBV5-1 | TGCGCCAGCAGCTGGGGACAGGGGGTAACTAATGAAAAACTGTTTTTT | CASSWGQGVTNEKLFF
NA | TRBJ2-7 | NA | TRBV11-2 | TGTGCCAGCAGCTTAGAGGGACACCTCATCGAGCAGTACTTC | CASSLEGHLIEQYF
few | TRBJ1-4 | TRBD1 | TRBV5-1 | TGCGCCAGCAGCTTGGGACAGGGGCTAAATGAAAAACTGTTTTTT | CASSLGQGLNEKLFF
NA | TRBJ1-1 | NA | TRBV5-4 | TGTGCCAGCAGCTCCACCCAGGGTCTGGCTTTCTTT | CASSSTQGLAFF
few | TRBJ2-7 | NA | TRBV19 | TGTGCCAGTAGTATAGACAGATCCTACGAGCAGTACTTC | CASSIDRSYEQYF
NA | TRBJ1-1 | TRBD1 | TRBV6-1 | TGTGCCAGCAGCCCTTGGACAGGGAAAATCACTGAAGCTTTCTTT | CASSPWTGKITEAFF
NA | TRBJ1-2 | TRBD1 | TRBV6-1 | TGTGCCAGCAAACGGGACAGAAACTATGGCTACACCTTC | CASKRDRNYGYTF
NA | TRBJ2-1 | TRBD2 | TRBV27 | TGTGCCAGCAGTTCGGGACTAGCGGGAGGCAATGAGCAGTTCTTC | CASSSGLAGGNEQFF
NA | TRBJ2-1 | NA | TRBV28 | TGTGCCAGCAGTTTCCCCGGGAAGAGAGACAATGAGCAGTTCTTC | CASSFPGKRDNEQFF
NA | TRBJ2-1 | TRBD1 | TRBV7-9 | TGTGCCAGCAGCGGACAGGGCTCGGACAATGAGCAGTTCTTC | CASSGQGSDNEQFF
once | TRBJ2-3 | TRBD1 | TRBV9 | TGTGCCAGCAGCGACCCTGACAGGGATGCGGCAGATACGCAGTATTTT | CASSDPDRDAADTQYF
NA | TRBJ1-3 | NA | TRBV2 | TGTGCCAGCAGTGGCCAGCGGGTTGCGGGAAACACCATATATTTT | CASSGQRVAGNTIYF
few | TRBJ2-6 | NA | TRBV6-1 | TGTGCCAGCAGTGCCCAGGGAGGCTCTGGGGCCAACGTCCTGACTTTC | CASSAQGGSGANVLTF
NA | TRBJ2-5 | NA | TRBV5-4 | TGTGCCAGCAGTTGGGGCGGACAGAAAGAGACCCAGTACTTC | CASSWGGQKETQYF
NA | TRBJ2-5 | NA | TRBV4-2 | TGTGCCAGCAGCCCCGGAGCTCGTGTCTTGGAGACCCAGTACTTC | CASSPGARVLETQYF